The present T cell receptor (beta chain) was sequenced within a study of regulatory T cells in long-lasting Graves disease. This clonotype has ten or more counts. Regarding time point: newly diagnosed GD, antithyroid drugs for less than 3 months. After RNA was extracted from PBMCs, the TCR library was made from it. Patients hailed from an endocrinology department in Xi'an, China. With iRepertoire HTBI primers and Arm-PCR of CDR3 regions, TCR beta libraries were built. TCRdb processed the multiplex PCR reads anew with MiXCR; each CDR3 protein has one entry. Of 500,000 or so distinct CDR3 sequences detected, about a sixth appear once; the ten largest clones hold 12%. Germline loops: CDR1 SQVTM, CDR2 ANQGSEA. The germline V and J ends were trimmed by 3 bases and 0 bases, with 8 bases remaining between them. The CDR3 is 13 residues long. The same specimen was also included in a second study, on T cells in Graves' hyperthyroidism and ophthalmopathy. That report notes: On the basis of clinical symptoms, serum thyroxine and TRAb, thyroid ultrasound and orbital computed tomography, diagnoses were made.

The source of this sequence is a man aged 35 to 55 with Graves disease. J is TRBJ1-1 and V is TRBV29-1, with D hard to call. This material consisted of peripheral blood mononuclear cells (PBMCs), taken at new diagnosis, from a patient treated with antithyroid drugs. CDR3: CSVDDRLNTEAFF. Here the CDR3 DNA reads TGCAGCGTTGACGACCGGCTGAACACTGAAGCTTTCTTT.